This T cell receptor (beta chain) is drawn from a study of blood T cell repertoires in COVID-19. The authors' processing: Amplification of reference gene primers was used by the study to estimate nucleated cell counts. The assay was immunoSEQ multiplex PCR, and TCRdb's table has in-frame clones only and misses some. V, J and clone size derive from that table, while D and trimming were established from the DNA sequence. Among some 150,000 clones listed, more than 75% were seen once. V was cut by 5 bases and J by 11 bases, with 10 bases left in between. CDR3 length equals 10 residues. The genes are TRBV5-3 and TRBJ1-1; D call uncertain. TRBV5-3 qualifies as an ORF whose function is uncertain. The clonotype originates from a woman aged 40 to 49 with acute or convalescent COVID-19. Sample: peripheral blood. CDR3 in DNA: TGTGCCAGAAGGTTGCATGGCGCTTTCTTT. Translated: CARRLHGAFF.